Listed below are T cell receptor beta chains from one sample, sequenced in a study of T cells in Graves' hyperthyroidism and ophthalmopathy. TCRdb redid the calling of the multiplex PCR reads with MiXCR, one entry per CDR3 protein. The data hold about 300,000 distinct CDR3 sequences, with approximately 18% observed a single time. Specimen: blood. Every receptor here comes from a man aged 45-60 years with Graves' ophthalmopathy. Each CDR3 is given with its conserved first and last residue. D genes are given only for firm matches. Not every row has a clone size; where given, it reads once, few, many or a size class.

V	size	D	J	CDR3	DNA
TRBV6-1	.	TRBD1	TRBJ2-5	CASSDFQTGGETQYF	TGTGCCAGCAGCGATTTCCAGACAGGGGGAGAGACCCAGTACTTC
TRBV29-1	many	.	TRBJ2-3	CSVEGRPGRYTDTQYF	TGCAGCGTTGAAGGGCGTCCTGGCAGGTACACAGATACGCAGTATTTT
TRBV3-1	many	TRBD2	TRBJ2-7	CASSQGAGGGEQYF	TGTGCCAGCAGCCAAGGGGCGGGAGGAGGCGAGCAGTACTTC
TRBV13	.	TRBD1	TRBJ1-2	CASSVRDRPNYGYTF	TGTGCCAGCAGCGTCCGGGACAGGCCTAACTATGGCTACACCTTC
TRBV11-2	many	.	TRBJ2-3	CASSPRLTAVDTQYF	TGTGCCAGCTCCCCCAGACTAACGGCTGTAGATACGCAGTATTTT
TRBV5-5	few	TRBD1	TRBJ2-3	CASSWSLTGTDTQYF	TGTGCCAGCAGCTGGTCCTTGACAGGGACAGATACGCAGTATTTT
TRBV20-1	many	.	TRBJ2-5	CSARSGSRETQYF	TGCAGTGCTAGATCGGGGTCGCGGGAGACCCAGTACTTC
TRBV30	many	.	TRBJ2-1	CAWRTGRSYNEQFF	TGTGCCTGGAGGACCGGGAGATCCTACAATGAGCAGTTCTTC
TRBV3-1	few	.	TRBJ2-1	CASSQDLLPSNEQFF	TGTGCCAGCAGCCAAGATCTACTACCGAGTAATGAGCAGTTCTTC
TRBV28	few	.	TRBJ1-2	CASSLSAGINYGYTF	TGTGCCAGCAGTTTATCAGCAGGGATTAACTATGGCTACACCTTC
TRBV24-1	few	.	TRBJ2-7	CATSGQDYEQYF	TGTGCCACCAGTGGGCAGGACTACGAGCAGTACTTC
TRBV6-6	many	TRBD2	TRBJ2-3	CASSYSSGRPDTQYF	TGTGCCAGCAGTTACTCTAGCGGGAGGCCAGATACGCAGTATTTT
TRBV20-1	few	.	TRBJ1-6	CSASPPGNSPLHF	TGCAGTGCTAGCCCCCCCGGGAATTCACCCCTCCACTTT
TRBV12-3/TRBV12-4	many	TRBD2	TRBJ2-2	CASRLALNTGELFF	TGTGCCAGCAGACTAGCGCTGAACACCGGGGAGCTGTTTTTT
TRBV7-3	.	TRBD2	TRBJ2-1	CASSWTSAGEQFF	TGTGCCAGCAGCTGGACTAGCGCAGGTGAGCAGTTCTTC
TRBV29-1	few	TRBD2	TRBJ2-3	CSVVLSGTLDTQYF	TGCAGCGTTGTTCTTAGCGGGACTTTAGATACGCAGTATTTT
TRBV7-2	.	TRBD2	TRBJ2-1	CASRQASSGRSSYNEQFF	TGTGCCAGCAGGCAGGCCTCTAGCGGGAGAAGCTCCTACAATGAGCAGTTCTTC
TRBV12-3/TRBV12-4	many	.	TRBJ1-5	CASSSRTENQPQHF	TGTGCCAGCAGTTCAAGGACAGAAAATCAGCCCCAGCATTTT
TRBV28	many	.	TRBJ1-1	CACSGPNTEAFF	TGTGCCTGCTCAGGCCCGAACACTGAAGCTTTCTTT
TRBV2	many	.	TRBJ2-5	CASSEQPKETQYF	TGTGCCAGCAGTGAACAACCAAAAGAGACCCAGTACTTC
TRBV11-3	many	.	TRBJ2-2	CASSLDLGTGSGELFF	TGTGCCAGCAGCTTAGATCTGGGAACAGGGTCCGGGGAGCTGTTTTTT
TRBV2	many	.	TRBJ2-2	CASGEAGATGELFF	TGTGCCAGCGGGGAGGCGGGGGCCACCGGGGAGCTGTTTTTT
TRBV28	few	TRBD2	TRBJ2-7	CASGYGGRGSYEQYF	TGTGCCAGTGGGTACGGCGGGAGGGGCTCCTACGAGCAGTACTTC
TRBV5-1	.	TRBD1	TRBJ2-7	CASSPWDRGPEQYF	TGCGCCAGCAGCCCCTGGGACAGGGGGCCCGAGCAGTACTTC
TRBV20-1	few	.	TRBJ1-4	CSARDRGLFELFF	TGCAGTGCCCGGGACCGGGGCCTCTTTGAACTGTTTTTT
TRBV6-1	few	.	TRBJ2-3	CASSSPRSTDTQYF	TGTGCCAGCAGCTCGCCCCGAAGCACAGATACGCAGTATTTT
TRBV19	.	TRBD1	TRBJ1-1	CATRTGAMNTEAFF	TGTGCCACCCGGACAGGCGCTATGAACACTGAAGCTTTCTTT
TRBV2	.	.	TRBJ1-6	CASTGARGSPLHF	TGTGCCAGTACTGGGGCCAGAGGATCACCCCTCCACTTT
TRBV12-3/TRBV12-4	few	.	TRBJ2-2	CASSPAPPTGELFF	TGTGCCAGCAGTCCAGCCCCACCTACCGGGGAGCTGTTTTTT
TRBV28	few	TRBD1	TRBJ1-2	CAIAEGARGYTF	TGTGCCATCGCTGAGGGGGCTAGGGGCTACACCTTC
TRBV12-5	few	TRBD1	TRBJ2-1	CASGYSGTGLREQFF	TGTGCTAGTGGTTACTCAGGGACAGGGCTAAGGGAGCAGTTCTTC
TRBV28	.	.	TRBJ1-1	CASSLSAALNTEAFF	TGTGCCAGCAGTTTATCAGCGGCCCTGAACACTGAAGCTTTCTTT
TRBV10-3	.	.	TRBJ2-7	CARGGRSYEQYF	TGTGCCAGGGGTGGACGGTCCTACGAGCAGTACTTC
TRBV27	.	TRBD1	TRBJ2-7	CASSLTGTAFSPRPHEQYF	TGTGCCAGCAGTTTAACAGGGACAGCTTTTTCACCTAGGCCCCACGAGCAGTACTTC
TRBV24-1	many	.	TRBJ2-2	CATSDFRDTGELFF	TGTGCCACCAGTGATTTCAGGGACACCGGGGAGCTGTTTTTT
TRBV6-1	.	TRBD1	TRBJ1-2	CATHPSDRAYGYTF	TGTGCCACCCATCCTTCCGACAGGGCCTATGGCTACACCTTC
TRBV29-1	.	TRBD2	TRBJ2-3	CSVPSGSINTQYF	TGCAGCGTTCCCAGCGGGAGTATAAATACGCAGTATTTT
TRBV10-3	.	TRBD1	TRBJ1-5	CAISESRTGGASNQPQHF	TGTGCCATCAGTGAGTCGAGGACAGGGGGGGCCAGCAATCAGCCCCAGCATTTT
TRBV13	few	.	TRBJ2-7	CASSYSTGHYEQYF	TGTGCCAGCAGTTACTCGACAGGACACTACGAGCAGTACTTC
TRBV5-1	.	TRBD2	TRBJ2-7	CASSLQMVAGVYEQYF	TGTGCCAGCAGCTTGCAAATGGTAGCGGGAGTTTATGAGCAGTACTTC
TRBV3-1	.	.	TRBJ1-5	CASSPRGGQTLNQPQHF	TGTGCCAGCAGCCCGAGGGGGGGCCAAACCCTCAATCAGCCCCAGCATTTT
TRBV28	many	TRBD2	TRBJ2-4	CASRASGSGAKNIQYF	TGTGCCAGCAGGGCTAGCGGGAGTGGGGCCAAAAACATTCAGTACTTC